What follows describes a single T cell receptor beta chain. Authors' analysis steps: Counts of nucleated cells, estimated from reference gene primer amplification, were obtained. Data came from immunoSEQ multiplex PCR; TCRdb stores just in-frame clones and leaves some out. The V and J calls and clone size are taken from that table; D and trimming were inferred from the DNA. This sample carries more than 85,000 clones, 70% to 85% of them seen once, and the ten largest clones take 17%. The sample originates from a study of blood T cell repertoires in COVID-19. Turning to the study itself: Acute-phase and convalescent COVID-19 samples originated in the United States, Italy and Spain. T cells, B-cell-depleted T cells, or PBMCs provided the cDNA or gDNA that served as material.

The V end was cut by 1 base, the J end by 0 bases, with 10 bases between. The germline gives CDR1 SGDLS, CDR2 YYNGEE. The CDR3 is 15 amino acids. The clonotype originates from a woman aged 55 to 70 with acute or convalescent COVID-19. The sequenced sample consisted of peripheral blood. The rearrangement joins TRBV9 to TRBJ1-1, with D perhaps TRBD1 (5 bases). The chain's CDR3 is CASSVSPGLNTEAFF. CDR3 bases: TGTGCCAGCAGCGTAAGTCCAGGGTTGAACACTGAAGCTTTCTTT.